This TCR beta chain was sequenced in a study of blood T cell repertoires in COVID-19 (dated by TCRdb to 2019 to 2021). In terms of the full investigation: The collaborator samples originated in the United States, Italy and Spain and spanned the acute and convalescent phases of COVID-19. The material from the prospective study consisted of cDNA or gDNA derived from T cells, B-cell-depleted T cells, or PBMCs. Subjects who had been exposed to COVID-19, were actively infected with it, or had recovered from it provided the deeply sampled blood TCRbeta repertoires that made up the dataset. A freely available public database, intended as a resource for researchers studying the immune response to SARS-CoV-2, is where the repertoires were released. The samples were drawn from the first 160 participants of the ongoing ImmuneRACE study and from some 1,300 subjects provided by 6 global collaborators. Sample metadata almost always included a de-identified subject ID, COVID-19 status, age in years and sex. HLA class I and class II types, where available, came from metadata supplied by the sample provider rather than from assay-based typing.

On this clone itself: The specificity of this receptor is unknown. Base quality data are lacking; no much larger clone is found one base away.

In Seattle, one collaborating source enrolled patients while the infection was active and tracked those patients longitudinally over the course of disease. The collaborating institutions used their own protocols to collect whole blood in K2EDTA tubes. For TCRbeta analysis, collaborators shipped samples as frozen whole blood, isolated PBMCs, or DNA extracted from either of those sample types. TCRbeta CDR3 regions were amplified from genomic DNA using the immunoSEQ Assay, a bias-controlled multiplex PCR. Processing in the source paper ran as follows. The number of nucleated cells in each sample was estimated from the amplification of reference gene primers within the assay. To quantify the absolute abundance of each unique TCRbeta CDR3 rearrangement, sequence reads were collapsed and filtered. For each sample, productive Simpson clonality was calculated as the square root of Simpson's diversity index over productive rearrangements. The table comes from immuneACCESS by way of TCRdb, which keeps in-frame sequences with V and J called. Part of the clones is missing from these tables; in studies checked, under half for an unresolved V gene and the rest for unknown reasons. The V and J calls and clone size were taken over from that table, and D and trimming were inferred from the DNA. This sample lists roughly 570,000 clones; 70% to 90% were detected once. The ten largest clones add up to under 8.5% of the sample.

The CDR1 and CDR2 encoded by the germline V gene are SQVTM and ANQGSEA. V and J are truncated by 7 bases and 1 base respectively, leaving an intervening sequence of 11 bases. From the cysteine up to the phenylalanine, the CDR3 has a length of 13 residues. Only CDR3 DNA is held: 39 bases, read in frame from base 1. Here is what the overall study found, with its caveats: How much clinical and demographic metadata was included differed by source and by participant, and the metadata was provided uncurated.

In this chain, TRBV29-1 is recombined with TRBJ2-4; the D gene is not confidently resolved. The sample comprised peripheral blood. This receptor was identified in a woman aged 50 to 65 with COVID-19, enrolled during active disease. CDR3 sequence: CSALPVAKNIQYF. The bases read TGCAGCGCACTGCCCGTTGCCAAAAACATTCAGTACTTC.